The clone carrying this TCR beta chain was observed at least ten times. The V end lost 1 base, the J end lost 4 bases, and 15 bases lay between the germline ends. Germline CDR1 reads KGHDR; CDR2 reads SFDVKD. The CDR3 runs 17 residues. This entry belongs to a study of T cells in Graves' hyperthyroidism and ophthalmopathy. The TCR beta CDR3 regions underwent amplification using RNA transcripts as the source. The TCR CDR3 first-round RT-PCR relied on the HTBI primer set. Each CDR3 protein is one row after TCRdb ran MiXCR on the multiplex PCR reads. The data show around 500,000 distinct CDR3 sequences, with around 15% seen just once and approximately 15% held by the top ten.

Material: blood. The chain is built from TRBV24-1 and TRBJ2-2; either TRBD1 or TRBD2 may supply D (5 bases each). The TCR comes from a woman between 40 and 55 years old with Graves' hyperthyroidism. CDR3 sequence: CATSDFSGLTGTGELFF. CDR3 bases: TGTGCCACCAGTGATTTCTCGGGGCTGACGGGCACCGGGGAGCTGTTTTTT.